Below, one T cell receptor (beta chain) is given with its context. Its specificity is unknown. This sample was taken from a study of beta chain features in type 1 diabetes. Sampling consisted of one heparinised blood draw per donor, averaging around 120 mL. The CDR3 runs 16 residues. Germline loops: CDR1 LNHDA, CDR2 SQIVND (reference sequence). V lost 4 bases to trimming and J lost 0 bases, with 12 bases between them. General study points: More deletions and fewer insertions at VDJ junctions were found in patients with type 1 diabetes. High TCR expression in some cells could lead to their over-representation in cDNA sequencing. The analysis here could not establish whether HLA type shapes TCRB rearrangement.

Expressed TCRB transcripts were sequenced, since all the RNA that had been isolated was reverse transcribed. Profiled with immunoSEQ multiplex PCR; TCRdb holds only in-frame clones, not every one. Counted here are 200,000 to 250,000 clones, 25% to 30% occurring once; the ten biggest clones make up approximately 4%. The chain has TRBV19 and TRBJ1-4; D is perhaps TRBD1 (6 bases). Sequencing was performed on central memory CD4+ T cells from blood. The sequence derives from a young man in good health. CDR3 region: CASSTITGTTNEKLFF. The DNA of the CDR3 is TGTGCCAGTAGTACTATAACAGGGACAACTAATGAAAAACTGTTTTTT.